This T cell receptor (beta chain) was identified during a study of shared clonotypes between healthy human individuals. Study-level points and caveats: Despite large depth, rarefaction showed incomplete sorted-subset sequencing. Sequencing depth was a factor that was expected to affect clonotype sharing among donors. Specimens sampled were limited to blood, with tissue repertoires likely differing.

With V trimmed by 2 bases and J by 5 bases, 17 bases remained unmatched. Germline CDR1 SGHTA, CDR2 FQGTGA. The CDR3 is 19 residues long. Only in-frame clones appear in the TCRdb table, and some are missing; sequencing was by immunoSEQ multiplex PCR. The sample holds approximately 1.5 million clones; under 99% are singletons and the top ten take approximately 0.45%. Of note for this clone: Its antigen is not identified.

This receptor was identified in a young man in good health. J is TRBJ2-2 and V is TRBV7-3; TRBD1 matches at 7 bases. The specimen sequenced was naive CD4+ T cells sorted from blood. Noted subset: CD45RA+ positively selected. The CDR3 sequence is CASSLDRPRKTGQTGELFF. The CDR3, as DNA: TGTGCCAGCAGCTTAGACCGTCCCAGGAAGACAGGGCAAACCGGGGAGCTGTTTTTT. The complete variable domain, with remaining parts taken from reference TRBV7-3 and TRBJ2-2, reads GAGVSQTPSNKVTEKGKYVELRCDPISGHTALYWYRQSLGQGPEFLIYFQGTGAADDSGLPNDRFFAVRPEGSVSTLKIQRTERGDSAVYLCASSLDRPRKTGQTGELFFGEGSRLTVL.